This TCR beta chain was identified during a study of blood T cell repertoires in COVID-19. V lost 4 bases and J lost 2; bases outside the gene matches: 8. This CDR3 is 16 amino acids long. From germline, CDR1 is MGHRA and CDR2 YSYEKL. The assay was immunoSEQ multiplex PCR, and TCRdb's table has in-frame clones only and misses some. The data hold more than 65,000 clones, with roughly 80% observed a single time. The TCR was taken from a woman aged 80 or older with acute or convalescent COVID-19. This rearrangement joins TRBV4-1 to TRBJ1-2; 9 bases line up with TRBD1. Sample: peripheral blood. CDR3 nucleotides: TGCGCCAGCAGCCCCGACGGACAGGGGACGAACTATGGCTACACCTTC. It codes for CASSPDGQGTNYGYTF.